This paragraph reports one T cell receptor (beta chain). Trimming pared 6 bases from V and 0 bases from J, leaving 15 bases between. The CDR3 sequence is 16 residues long. Germline CDR1 reads LGHNA; CDR2 reads YSLEER. Specified time point: peripheral blood 6 weeks after treatment start. A total of 1 to 8 samples per patient were collected pretreatment and on-treatment. The data were taken from a study of PD-L1 blockade in urothelial cancer. In the study overall: Atezolizumab was started by patients in the mid-2010s at 1,200 mg intravenously every 3 weeks. Chemotherapy regimens numbering 0 to 3 had been given to patients.

The data were produced by immunoSEQ multiplex PCR, yet TCRdb's version contains in-frame clones alone and is incomplete. The sample gives over 100,000 clones, approximately 90% of which show up once; around 4% is in the top ten. This receptor was obtained from a man aged 55 to 70 with urothelial cancer. The chain has TRBV4-3 and TRBJ2-1; tentative D call: TRBD2 (6 bases). This sample comprised PBMCs, obtained around atezolizumab (anti-PD-L1) treatment. The CDR3 loop is CASSRQRRGSYNEQFF. The CDR3 DNA follows: TGCGCCAGCAGTAGGCAGAGGAGGGGCTCCTACAATGAGCAGTTCTTC.